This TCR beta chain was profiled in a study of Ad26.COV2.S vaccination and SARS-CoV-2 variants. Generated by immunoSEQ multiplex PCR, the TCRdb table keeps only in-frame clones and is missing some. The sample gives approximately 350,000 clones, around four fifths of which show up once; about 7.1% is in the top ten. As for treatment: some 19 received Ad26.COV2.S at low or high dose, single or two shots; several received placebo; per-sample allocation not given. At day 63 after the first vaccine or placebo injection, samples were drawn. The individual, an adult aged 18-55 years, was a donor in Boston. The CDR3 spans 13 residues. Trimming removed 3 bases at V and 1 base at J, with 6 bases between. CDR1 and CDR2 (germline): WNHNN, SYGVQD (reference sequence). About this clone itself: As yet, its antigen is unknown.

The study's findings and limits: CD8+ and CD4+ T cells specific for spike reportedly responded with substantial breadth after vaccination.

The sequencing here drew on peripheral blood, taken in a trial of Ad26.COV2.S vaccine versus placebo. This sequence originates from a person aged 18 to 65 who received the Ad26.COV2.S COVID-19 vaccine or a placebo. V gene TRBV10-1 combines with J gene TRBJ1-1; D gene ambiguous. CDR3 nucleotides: TGCGCCAGCAGTGATACTCGGAACACTGAAGCTTTCTTT. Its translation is CASSDTRNTEAFF.